A single sample gave rise to the 24 T cell receptor beta chains below, sequenced in a study of CD8+ T cells in alopecia areata (dated by TCRdb to 2016 to 2019). In the paper's terms, the time point label means: more than 3 weeks on oral tofacitinib. The treatment or condition tag for this specimen amounts to: oral pan-JAK inhibitor, 5-10 mg twice daily. The library was produced with the immunoSEQ multiplex PCR assay. RNA was extracted from all samples and reverse transcribed into cDNA, which served as template for TCR sequencing. The source is immuneACCESS, and TCRdb retained only in-frame sequences with V and J called. Part of the clones is not carried over; for the studies checked, unresolved V genes explain less than half of this, and the remainder is unexplained. This sample holds about 190,000 clones; 55% to 70% were observed only once. Jointly, the top ten make up approximately 0.7% of the sample.

Here the sequenced sample was CD4+ T cells sorted from blood, taken at week 4, from a patient treated with tofacitinib. Receptors originate from a human donor with alopecia areata.

This clone appeared a few times. This rearrangement joins TRBV7-2 to TRBJ2-2; possibly TRBD1 for D (6 bases). Germline CDR1 SGHTA, CDR2 FQGNSA. The CDR3 has 15 residues. Trimming took off 4 bases at V and 5 bases at J, with 14 bases between the two ends. This CDR3 is CASSSDSAKTGELFF. In nucleotides, the CDR3 is TGTGCCAGCAGCTCGGACAGCGCAAAAACCGGGGAGCTGTTTTTT.

The chain recombines TRBV25-1 with TRBJ2-1; 7 nucleotides line up with TRBD2. This CDR3 is 14 amino acids long. Germline V lookup: CDR1 MGHDK, CDR2 SYGVNS. The V and J ends lost 1 base and 7 bases, in that order; junction bases with no gene match: 4. The CDR3 reads CASSELKRDNEQFF. CDR3 bases: TGTGCCAGCAGTGAATTAAAGCGGGATAATGAGCAGTTCTTC.

The genes are TRBV20-1 and TRBJ2-7; D perhaps matches TRBD1 (5 bases). This CDR3 is built from 10 residues. Looked up from germline, CDR1 is DFQATT and CDR2 is SNEGSKA (reference sequence). V lost 7 bases and J 5 bases, leaving 9 bases between the germline ends. CDR3 amino acids: CSGQGHEQYF. CDR3 nucleotide sequence: TGCAGTGGGCAGGGTCACGAGCAGTACTTC.

The chain combines TRBV5-1 with TRBJ2-7; tentative D call: TRBD2 (6 bases). This CDR3 comprises 14 residues. Between the trimmed V and J ends, which lost 4 bases and 11 bases, there was a span of 22 bases. CDR1 and CDR2 from the germline V gene are SGHRS and YFSETQ. The CDR3 protein is CASSDPSATFAKYF. The DNA for the CDR3 is TGCGCCAGCAGCGACCCTAGCGCCACATTCGCGAAGTACTTC.

V and J are TRBV5-4 and TRBJ2-7, with 9 bases lining up with TRBD2. Germline CDR1 SGHNT, CDR2 YYREEE (reference sequence). V shed 4 bases and J 5 bases; nucleotides not matched to a gene: 16. The CDR3 length is 17 residues. CDR3 nucleotide sequence: TGTGCCAGCAGCCCGAGGAGGGCGGGAGGGTCTCAGAACGAGCAGTACTTC. Its protein is CASSPRRAGGSQNEQYF.

The rearrangement links TRBV27 to TRBJ2-1, with D perhaps TRBD1 (6 bases). With 2 bases removed from V and 10 bases from J, the gap between germline ends came to 6 bases. Germline V gene sequence: CDR1 MNHEY, CDR2 SMNVEV (reference sequence). CDR3 length: 11 residues. The CDR3 DNA sequence: TGTGCCAGCAGTTTAAGGGGGGAGCAGTTCTTC. The encoded protein is CASSLRGEQFF.

Here the CDR3 reads CASSYPTLGNEQFF. CDR3 DNA: TGTGCCAGCAGCTACCCGACGCTGGGGAATGAGCAGTTCTTC. The chain recombines TRBV7-9 with TRBJ2-1, with D uncertain. The germline CDR1 and CDR2 sequences are SEHNR and FQNEAQ (reference sequence). Between the trimmed V and J ends, which lost 4 bases and 7 bases, there was a span of 14 bases. CDR3 size: 14 residues.

The chain carries TRBV7-2 and TRBJ1-2, with 8 nucleotides matching TRBD1. The CDR3 consists of 13 residues. V lost 4 bases, J lost 4 bases, and 2 bases stayed unmatched. In germline, CDR1 is SGHTA, CDR2 FQGNSA. Written as DNA, the CDR3 is TGTGCCAGCAGCTGGGGACAGGTCTATGGCTACACCTTC. This codes for CASSWGQVYGYTF.

As regards this clone: At one of its ends the junction is not consistent with the germline gene, which may arise from a read error. This chain connects TRBV29-1 to TRBJ2-6; tentatively, D is TRBD2 (5 bases). The CDR3 is 12 residues long. Germline CDR1 reads SQVTM; CDR2 reads ANQGSEA. The CDR3 nucleotides are TGCAGCGTCGAGGCCGGGGTCAACGTCCTGACTTTC. Its translation is CSVEAGVNVLTF.

CDR3 sequence: CSVALGQFGQPQHF. The CDR3 DNA reads as TGCAGCGTCGCCCTGGGACAGTTCGGGCAGCCCCAGCATTTT. The J gene is TRBJ1-5, the V gene TRBV29-1, with 7 bases identical to TRBD1. With V trimmed by 6 bases and J by 7 bases, 12 bases remained unmatched. The CDR3 has 14 amino acids. From germline, CDR1 is SQVTM and CDR2 ANQGSEA.

The V and J genes are TRBV7-6 and TRBJ2-5, with unresolved D. The CDR3 spans 11 residues. Trimming left V 5 bases short and J 5 bases short, with 6 bases between. Looked up from germline, CDR1 is SGHVS and CDR2 is FNYEAQ. DNA for the CDR3: TGTGCCAGCAGCCCGCGGGAGACCCAGTACTTC. Translating gives CASSPRETQYF.

The rearrangement uses TRBV5-1 and TRBJ2-2; D is possibly TRBD1 or TRBD2 (5 bases each). The length of the CDR3 is 16 residues. Germline V gene sequence: CDR1 SGHRS, CDR2 YFSETQ. V lost 6 bases and J lost 1, with 16 bases in between. DNA for the CDR3: TGCGCCAGCACACGATCGGGACGGATGAACACCGGGGAGCTGTTTTTT. This sequence encodes CASTRSGRMNTGELFF.

This clone was seen ten or more times. One junction end disagrees with the germline gene, perhaps due to a read error. The chain carries TRBV28 and TRBJ2-1; D remains ambiguous. The CDR3 length is 13 residues. Per the germline V gene, CDR1 is MDHEN and CDR2 is SYDVKM. The CDR3 DNA reads as TGTGCCAGCCGTTTCACCGTTTACAATGAGCAGTTCTTC. It translates to CASRFTVYNEQFF.

This chain connects TRBV15 to TRBJ1-5; a possible D gene is TRBD1 (5 bases). V was pared by 6 bases and J by 0 bases, with 12 bases between. This CDR3 has 15 residues. Germline lookup yields CDR1 LNHNV and CDR2 YYDKDF (reference sequence). CDR3 nucleotides: TGTGCCACCAGGAGACAGCCTTATAGCAATCAGCCCCAGCATTTT. Residues: CATRRQPYSNQPQHF.

The chain couples TRBV5-1 to TRBJ1-2; 9 positions agree with TRBD1. Trimming took 4 bases from V and 3 from J; bases not matched to a gene: 1. The length of the CDR3 is 13 residues. Germline lookup yields CDR1 SGHRS and CDR2 YFSETQ. This chain's CDR3 is CASSTGGDYGYTF. Written as DNA, the CDR3 is TGCGCCAGCAGCACAGGGGGCGACTATGGCTACACCTTC.

This clone has more than one count but fewer than ten. The chain uses TRBV19 and TRBJ1-5, with D possibly matching TRBD1 (5 bases). The germline V gene has CDR1 LNHDA and CDR2 SQIVND (reference sequence). The CDR3 totals 13 residues. V lost 7 bases to trimming and J lost 7 bases, with 14 bases between them. CDR3 sequence (DNA): TGTGCCAGTACCGAGGGGCGACACCAGCCCCAGCATTTT. Amino acid sequence: CASTEGRHQPQHF.

The chain couples TRBV5-4 to TRBJ2-2; 14 nucleotides match TRBD2. The CDR3 extends over 14 amino acids. Germline CDR1 is SGHNT and CDR2 is YYREEE (reference sequence). V shed 7 bases, J shed 4 bases, and the junction held 0 bases outside the gene matches. CDR3 residues: CASGLAGGTGELFF. The DNA of the CDR3 is TGTGCCAGCGGACTAGCGGGAGGCACCGGGGAGCTGTTTTTT.

The chain links TRBV29-1 to TRBJ2-3, with 9 bases fitting TRBD2. The CDR3 spans 14 residues. Trimming at V came to 2 bases and at J to 7 bases, leaving 7 bases not matched to a gene. Germline V gene sequence: CDR1 SQVTM, CDR2 ANQGSEA. CDR3 in DNA: TGCAGCGTTGAACGTAGCGGGGGTGGGAATACGCAGTATTTT. Its translation: CSVERSGGGNTQYF.

In the case of this clone: At one boundary the junction diverges from the germline segment, which might be a read error. This rearrangement joins TRBV5-1 to TRBJ1-4; D gene ambiguous. CDR1 SGHRS and CDR2 YFSETQ come from the germline V gene. The CDR3 has 15 residues. CDR3 protein: CASSPRPGYNEELFF. The CDR3 DNA sequence: TGCGCCAGCAGCCCCCGCCCGGGGTATAATGAAGAACTGTTTTTT.

This chain links TRBV29-1 with TRBJ2-7, with D possibly being TRBD2 (5 bases). This CDR3 comprises 13 residues. Trimming took off 1 base at V and 8 bases at J, with 15 bases between the two ends. Per germline, CDR1 SQVTM and CDR2 ANQGSEA. The CDR3 sequence is CSVEGGRRGQQYF. CDR3 coding DNA: TGCAGCGTTGAAGGCGGACGCAGAGGGCAGCAGTACTTC.

V gene TRBV5-1 combines with J gene TRBJ2-7; unclear D gene. Germline lookup yields CDR1 SGHRS and CDR2 YFSETQ. Trimming pared 0 bases from V and 0 bases from J, leaving 10 bases between. The CDR3 has 15 residues. Here the CDR3 reads CASSLELRGSYEQYF. CDR3 coding DNA: TGCGCCAGCAGCTTGGAGCTCAGAGGCTCCTACGAGCAGTACTTC.

As regards this clone: The CDR3 ends on some other residue instead of the conserved phenylalanine or tryptophan, so this is likely a read error. The limits of the CDR3 on the DNA are not certain, so only TCRdb's listed CDR3 is given. This rearrangement joins TRBV7-8 to TRBJ2-3; the table assigns TRBD1, which was not confirmed against the DNA. From germline, CDR1 is SGHVS and CDR2 FQNEAQ. The CDR3 totals 12 residues, both ends included. The CDR3 protein is CASSLDPQEHRR.

The chain recombines TRBV5-1 with TRBJ1-4; TRBD1 might be the D (5 bases). Germline V gene data show CDR1 as SGHRS and CDR2 as YFSETQ. The V and J ends lost 4 bases and 5 bases respectively, with 21 bases between them. The CDR3 spans 17 residues. This chain's CDR3 is CASSPGADRRRNEKLFF. Written as DNA, the CDR3 is TGCGCCAGCAGCCCCGGGGCGGATAGACGTCGGAATGAAAAACTGTTTTTT. Complete variable domain (other parts from reference TRBV5-1 and TRBJ1-4): KAGVTQTPRYLIKTRGQQVTLSCSPISGHRSVSWYQQTPGQGLQFLFEYFSETQRNKGNFPGRFSGRQFSNSRSEMNVSTLELGDSALYLCASSPGADRRRNEKLFFGSGTQLSVL.

This clone was picked up a small number of times. The V call is TRBV30, the J call TRBJ2-2; weak D call: TRBD2 (5 bases). CDR3 length equals 15 residues. Germline loops: CDR1 GTSNPN, CDR2 SVGIG (reference sequence). Trimming shortened V by 2 bases and J by 4 bases, and 14 bases separated the two germline ends. The chain's CDR3 is CAWSLELGGTGELFF. The DNA for the CDR3 is TGTGCCTGGAGTCTTGAACTAGGAGGCACCGGGGAGCTGTTTTTT.